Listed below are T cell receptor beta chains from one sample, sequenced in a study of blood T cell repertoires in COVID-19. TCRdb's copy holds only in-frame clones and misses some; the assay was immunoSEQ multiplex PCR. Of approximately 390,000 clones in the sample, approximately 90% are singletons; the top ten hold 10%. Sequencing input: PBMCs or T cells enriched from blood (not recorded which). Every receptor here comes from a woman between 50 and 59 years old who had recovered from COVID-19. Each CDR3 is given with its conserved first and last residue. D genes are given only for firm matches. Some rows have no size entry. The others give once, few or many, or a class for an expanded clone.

cdr3_nt: TGTGCCAGCAGCTTCGGAGCCTCCTACGAGCAGTACTTC
cdr3_aa: CASSFGASYEQYF
clone_size: -
j_call: TRBJ2-7
d_call: -
v_call: TRBV11-2

cdr3_nt: TGTGCCAGCGCGCGGACAGCTACCTACGAGCAGTACTTC
cdr3_aa: CASARTATYEQYF
clone_size: once
j_call: TRBJ2-7
d_call: -
v_call: TRBV27

cdr3_nt: TGTGCCAGCAGCTTAGAATGGCAGTTTCTAGCGCTGAGCTCCTACGAGCAGTACTTC
cdr3_aa: CASSLEWQFLALSSYEQYF
clone_size: -
j_call: TRBJ2-7
d_call: -
v_call: TRBV7-8

cdr3_nt: TGTGCCATCAGTGAGTCGAGTTTCGGCTATGGCTACACCTTC
cdr3_aa: CAISESSFGYGYTF
clone_size: -
j_call: TRBJ1-2
d_call: -
v_call: TRBV10-3

cdr3_nt: TGCGCCAGCAGCCAACAGGGATCCGGCACTGAAGCTTTCTTT
cdr3_aa: CASSQQGSGTEAFF
clone_size: -
j_call: TRBJ1-1
d_call: -
v_call: TRBV5-1

cdr3_nt: TGTGCCAGCAGTTACGCGGGACAGGCAAGGGGCAATGAGCAGTTCTTC
cdr3_aa: CASSYAGQARGNEQFF
clone_size: once
j_call: TRBJ2-1
d_call: TRBD1
v_call: TRBV6-5

cdr3_nt: TGTGCCACCAGTGACTCTACAGGGTATAGCAATCAGCCCCAGCATTTT
cdr3_aa: CATSDSTGYSNQPQHF
clone_size: -
j_call: TRBJ1-5
d_call: -
v_call: TRBV24-1

cdr3_nt: TGCGCCAGCACAAACAACGGGGACACTGAAGCTTTCTTT
cdr3_aa: CASTNNGDTEAFF
clone_size: -
j_call: TRBJ1-1
d_call: -
v_call: TRBV5-1

cdr3_nt: TGTGCCAGCCGGTCTCCCCCAAACTATGGCTACACCTTC
cdr3_aa: CASRSPPNYGYTF
clone_size: -
j_call: TRBJ1-2
d_call: -
v_call: TRBV19

cdr3_nt: TGTGCCAGCAGCGCGGGACAGTCCGGGGTGGATACGCAGTATTTT
cdr3_aa: CASSAGQSGVDTQYF
clone_size: -
j_call: TRBJ2-3
d_call: -
v_call: TRBV5-8

cdr3_nt: TGTGCCAGCAGTAGAAGACAGGAGCTGGAAGCTTTCTTT
cdr3_aa: CASSRRQELEAFF
clone_size: -
j_call: TRBJ1-1
d_call: -
v_call: TRBV2

cdr3_nt: TGTGCCAGCAGTTTAGTCGGCGGGACAGGTCAAGATGGCTACACCTTC
cdr3_aa: CASSLVGGTGQDGYTF
clone_size: -
j_call: TRBJ1-2
d_call: TRBD1
v_call: TRBV27

cdr3_nt: TGTGCCAGCACCCAATGGGAGGAGTTAAACACTGAAGCTTTCTTT
cdr3_aa: CASTQWEELNTEAFF
clone_size: -
j_call: TRBJ1-1
d_call: -
v_call: TRBV7-2

cdr3_nt: TGTGCCAGTAGTATTCGGGAGGCCTATGGCTACACCTTC
cdr3_aa: CASSIREAYGYTF
clone_size: -
j_call: TRBJ1-2
d_call: -
v_call: TRBV19

cdr3_nt: TGTGCCAGCAGCCATAATACTAGGGCGGGCGGGGAGCTGTTTTTT
cdr3_aa: CASSHNTRAGGELFF
clone_size: -
j_call: TRBJ2-2
d_call: -
v_call: TRBV3-1/TRBV3-2

cdr3_nt: TGTGCCAGCAGCTTACGGGCTAGCGGGTCCTACGAGCAGTACTTC
cdr3_aa: CASSLRASGSYEQYF
clone_size: -
j_call: TRBJ2-7
d_call: TRBD2
v_call: TRBV7-3

cdr3_nt: TGTGCCAGCAGCTCGGGGGGCGGGGGTCAGCCCCAGCATTTT
cdr3_aa: CASSSGGGGQPQHF
clone_size: -
j_call: TRBJ1-5
d_call: -
v_call: TRBV9

cdr3_nt: TGTGCCAGCAGCCCCGGACAGGGGCTTTCCACAGATACGCAGTATTTT
cdr3_aa: CASSPGQGLSTDTQYF
clone_size: -
j_call: TRBJ2-3
d_call: TRBD1
v_call: TRBV11-3

cdr3_nt: TGCGCCAGCAGCTTGGACAGTAGGAACACTGAAGCTTTCTTT
cdr3_aa: CASSLDSRNTEAFF
clone_size: -
j_call: TRBJ1-1
d_call: -
v_call: TRBV5-1

cdr3_nt: TGTGCCAGCAGTTTGGGGGGTGGGAACACCATATATTTT
cdr3_aa: CASSLGGGNTIYF
clone_size: -
j_call: TRBJ1-3
d_call: -
v_call: TRBV27

cdr3_nt: TGCACCAGCAGCCCAAAAGAGATACAGGCCACAGGGTCCTTGTCCCTTAGCTCCTACAATGAGCAGTTCTTC
cdr3_aa: CTSSPKEIQATGSLSLSSYNEQFF
clone_size: -
j_call: TRBJ2-1
d_call: -
v_call: TRBV1

cdr3_nt: TGTGCCACCATGGGGTCCGGGGCTGAAGCTTTCTTT
cdr3_aa: CATMGSGAEAFF
clone_size: -
j_call: TRBJ1-1
d_call: -
v_call: TRBV24-1

cdr3_nt: TGCGCCAGCAGCCCAGAGGTCCATTTAACGGACACCGGGGAGCTGTTTTTT
cdr3_aa: CASSPEVHLTDTGELFF
clone_size: -
j_call: TRBJ2-2
d_call: -
v_call: TRBV4-1

cdr3_nt: TGCGCCAGCAGCCAAGATCAAGGCAGGGGGGACACTGAAGCTTTCTTT
cdr3_aa: CASSQDQGRGDTEAFF
clone_size: -
j_call: TRBJ1-1
d_call: TRBD1
v_call: TRBV4-3

cdr3_nt: TGTGCCAGCAGTTTATCACAGGAAGGATATCAGCCCCAGCATTTT
cdr3_aa: CASSLSQEGYQPQHF
clone_size: -
j_call: TRBJ1-5
d_call: -
v_call: TRBV28

cdr3_nt: TGTGCCAGTAGTCCTCAGACAGCTCCCTACAATGAGCAGTTCTTC
cdr3_aa: CASSPQTAPYNEQFF
clone_size: -
j_call: TRBJ2-1
d_call: -
v_call: TRBV19

cdr3_nt: TGTGCCAGCAGGGAAGGGGGCCTTGGTTACGCTTTCTTT
cdr3_aa: CASREGGLGYAFF
clone_size: -
j_call: TRBJ1-1
d_call: TRBD1
v_call: TRBV2

cdr3_nt: TGCACCAGCAGCGAGGCGGCGAACACCGGGGAGCTGTTTTTT
cdr3_aa: CTSSEAANTGELFF
clone_size: -
j_call: TRBJ2-2
d_call: -
v_call: TRBV1

cdr3_nt: TGCAGCGGACGACTAGCGGGGTACAATGAGCAGTTCTTC
cdr3_aa: CSGRLAGYNEQFF
clone_size: -
j_call: TRBJ2-1
d_call: TRBD2
v_call: TRBV29-1

cdr3_nt: TGTGCCAGCAGGCACACAGGGGCCACTCTCCTACGTGAAGTGGAGCAGTACTTC
cdr3_aa: CASRHTGATLLREVEQYF
clone_size: -
j_call: TRBJ2-7
d_call: TRBD1
v_call: TRBV5-4

cdr3_nt: TGTGCCACCAGTGAGCGTACGACAGGGGTTGAGCAGTTCTTC
cdr3_aa: CATSERTTGVEQFF
clone_size: -
j_call: TRBJ2-1
d_call: TRBD1
v_call: TRBV24-1

cdr3_nt: TGTGCCAGCAGTTTAACAGGGGGCGCTGGGAAGGACACTGAAGCTTTCTTT
cdr3_aa: CASSLTGGAGKDTEAFF
clone_size: -
j_call: TRBJ1-1
d_call: TRBD1
v_call: TRBV28

cdr3_nt: TGTGCCAGCAGTTTTTTATACAATGAGCAGTTCTTC
cdr3_aa: CASSFLYNEQFF
clone_size: -
j_call: TRBJ2-1
d_call: -
v_call: TRBV28

cdr3_nt: TGTGCCAGCAGTTTGGCCAGGGGAACTGAAGCTTTCTTT
cdr3_aa: CASSLARGTEAFF
clone_size: -
j_call: TRBJ1-1
d_call: -
v_call: TRBV6-2/TRBV6-3

cdr3_nt: TGTGCCAGCAGTTTGGCAGGCAGTACCTATGGCTACACCTTC
cdr3_aa: CASSLAGSTYGYTF
clone_size: -
j_call: TRBJ1-2
d_call: -
v_call: TRBV27

cdr3_nt: TGTGCCAGCAGCCAAGCCGGCAGGGCAGATACGCAGTATTTT
cdr3_aa: CASSQAGRADTQYF
clone_size: -
j_call: TRBJ2-3
d_call: -
v_call: TRBV3-1/TRBV3-2

cdr3_nt: TGTGCCAGCAGGGGGGGGACAAATGCTAACTATGGCTACACCTTC
cdr3_aa: CASRGGTNANYGYTF
clone_size: once
j_call: TRBJ1-2
d_call: -
v_call: TRBV6-5

cdr3_nt: TGCGCCAGCAGCTTCGGGGATTCGCAGTCTGAAGCTTTCTTT
cdr3_aa: CASSFGDSQSEAFF
clone_size: -
j_call: TRBJ1-1
d_call: -
v_call: TRBV4-3

cdr3_nt: TGTGCCAGCAGTTTTCCCGACAGGGTCTCCTACAATGAGCAGTTCTTC
cdr3_aa: CASSFPDRVSYNEQFF
clone_size: -
j_call: TRBJ2-1
d_call: TRBD1
v_call: TRBV28

cdr3_nt: TGTGCCAGCAGCCTCTATGCAGATACGCAGTATTTT
cdr3_aa: CASSLYADTQYF
clone_size: -
j_call: TRBJ2-3
d_call: -
v_call: TRBV7-2

cdr3_nt: TGTGCCAGCAGCCCCTTGGGGTACGGGACTTTCACAGATACGCAGTATTTT
cdr3_aa: CASSPLGYGTFTDTQYF
clone_size: -
j_call: TRBJ2-3
d_call: -
v_call: TRBV11-2

cdr3_nt: TGTGCCAGCAGCTCCTCGCATCGGGGTACCGGCTACACCTTC
cdr3_aa: CASSSSHRGTGYTF
clone_size: -
j_call: TRBJ1-2
d_call: -
v_call: TRBV7-3

cdr3_nt: TGTGCCGCCCGCAGGGGTGCTAATGAAAAACTGTTTTTT
cdr3_aa: CAARRGANEKLFF
clone_size: -
j_call: TRBJ1-4
d_call: -
v_call: TRBV7-9

cdr3_nt: TGTGCCAGCAGCCCCACAGGGGGATTAAACGTTGAGCAGTTCTTC
cdr3_aa: CASSPTGGLNVEQFF
clone_size: -
j_call: TRBJ2-1
d_call: TRBD1
v_call: TRBV3-1/TRBV3-2

cdr3_nt: TGTGCCAGCAGTTCTCCAGGGCTCAATCAGCCCCAGCATTTT
cdr3_aa: CASSSPGLNQPQHF
clone_size: -
j_call: TRBJ1-5
d_call: -
v_call: TRBV27

cdr3_nt: TGTGCCAGCAGCTTAAAACAAAGCTATGGCTACACCTTC
cdr3_aa: CASSLKQSYGYTF
clone_size: -
j_call: TRBJ1-2
d_call: -
v_call: TRBV7-3

cdr3_nt: TGCGCCAGCAGCTTGGGGCTAGCGGGGGACACAGATACGCAGTATTTT
cdr3_aa: CASSLGLAGDTDTQYF
clone_size: -
j_call: TRBJ2-3
d_call: TRBD2
v_call: TRBV5-1

cdr3_nt: TGTGCCAGCTCACCACTGCCAGGGGGCGCCTCCGGTAACACTGAAGCTTTCTTT
cdr3_aa: CASSPLPGGASGNTEAFF
clone_size: -
j_call: TRBJ1-1
d_call: TRBD1
v_call: TRBV18

cdr3_nt: TGTGCCAGCAGTGAAGCGCTAGCGGGGGCGGTGGCGGTAGGAGAGACCCAGTACTTC
cdr3_aa: CASSEALAGAVAVGETQYF
clone_size: -
j_call: TRBJ2-5
d_call: TRBD2
v_call: TRBV2

cdr3_nt: TGTGCCAGCAGTCGAGCGGGGCCGCGCACAGATACGCAGTATTTT
cdr3_aa: CASSRAGPRTDTQYF
clone_size: -
j_call: TRBJ2-3
d_call: TRBD2
v_call: TRBV6-5

cdr3_nt: TGTGCCTGGAGTGGCCCAGGGGGCGAGTATGGCTACACCTTC
cdr3_aa: CAWSGPGGEYGYTF
clone_size: few
j_call: TRBJ1-2
d_call: TRBD1
v_call: TRBV30

cdr3_nt: TGTGCCAGCAGCTCCTCGACAGGGGACCAGCCCCAGCATTTT
cdr3_aa: CASSSSTGDQPQHF
clone_size: -
j_call: TRBJ1-5
d_call: TRBD1
v_call: TRBV7-9

cdr3_nt: TGTGCCAGCAGTCCAGGGGGTAACCCTGGAAACACCATATATTTT
cdr3_aa: CASSPGGNPGNTIYF
clone_size: -
j_call: TRBJ1-3
d_call: TRBD1
v_call: TRBV6-5

cdr3_nt: TGTGCCAGCAGCTTAGAGGTCAGGGCCACTAATGAGCAGTTCTTC
cdr3_aa: CASSLEVRATNEQFF
clone_size: -
j_call: TRBJ2-1
d_call: -
v_call: TRBV11-3